Following are 24 T cell receptor beta chains from one sample sequenced in a study of CD8+ T cells in alopecia areata. Isolated RNA was reverse transcribed into cDNA used as the sequencing template. Profiling relied on immunoSEQ multiplex PCR, and the TCRdb table lists in-frame clones only, not all of them. The sample contains roughly 150,000 clones, roughly 60% of which appear only once. Sequenced: CD4+ T cells sorted from blood. The receptors originated from a human donor in good health.

V usage is TRBV28 and J usage is TRBJ1-2; TRBD1 is a possible D gene (6 bases). The germline CDR1 and CDR2 sequences are MDHEN and SYDVKM. This CDR3 has 14 residues. Trimming pared 7 bases from V and 1 base from J, leaving 13 bases between. The CDR3 region is CASTTGTFNYGYTF. CDR3 DNA sequence: TGTGCCAGCACCACAGGGACCTTTAACTATGGCTACACCTTC.

The chain links TRBV30 to TRBJ2-3; D gene unclear. V was trimmed by 1 base and J by 8 bases, leaving 16 bases between them. Germline V gene sequence: CDR1 GTSNPN, CDR2 SVGIG (reference sequence). This CDR3 region has 14 residues. CDR3 coding DNA: TGTGCCTGGAGTGACCCCCTTTTTCGCCCTACGCAGTATTTT. Amino acids: CAWSDPLFRPTQYF.

This clone was recorded a few times. The chain carries TRBV2 and TRBJ2-5; D is unclear. The CDR3 loop spans 15 amino acids. The germline V and J ends were trimmed by 7 bases and 7 bases, with 22 bases remaining between them. Germline V lookup: CDR1 SNHLY, CDR2 FYNNEI. The CDR3 reads CASTPRPDLLMTQYF. The CDR3 DNA reads TGTGCCAGCACCCCAAGACCAGACCTCCTGATGACCCAGTACTTC.

Comment on this clone: The same CDR3 can be traced to other DNA sequences in this sample. This rearrangement joins TRBV5-1 to TRBJ1-2, with D possibly being TRBD1 (6 bases). The CDR3 covers 13 residues. Per the germline V gene, CDR1 is SGHRS and CDR2 is YFSETQ. V lost 0 bases and J 6 bases, leaving 9 bases between the germline ends. The chain's CDR3 is CASSLGRGDGYTF. As DNA, the CDR3 is TGCGCCAGCAGCTTGGGCAGGGGAGATGGCTACACCTTC.

This clone was counted a few times. This chain links TRBV28 with TRBJ2-2; D remains unclear. The V and J ends lost 5 bases and 7 bases respectively, with 14 bases between them. Germline V gene lookup returns CDR1 MDHEN and CDR2 SYDVKM. The CDR3 runs to 14 residues. Here the CDR3 DNA reads TGTGCCAGCAGTGCTCCCTCACAAGGCGGGGAGCTGTTTTTT. Translating gives CASSAPSQGGELFF. Full variable domain (missing parts from reference TRBV28 and TRBJ2-2): DVKVTQSSRYLVKRTGEKVFLECVQDMDHENMFWYRQDPGLGLRLIYFSYDVKMKEKGDIPEGYSVSREKKERFSLILESASTNQTSMYLCASSAPSQGGELFFGEGSRLTVL.

The chain has TRBV5-6 and TRBJ2-3; D not resolved. Per germline, CDR1 SGHDT and CDR2 YYEEEE. Trimming removed 4 bases from V and 2 bases from J, with 17 bases in between. This CDR3 comprises 16 residues. Here the CDR3 reads CASSRRSGGTTDTQYF. CDR3 sequence (DNA): TGTGCCAGCAGCCGAAGAAGTGGCGGAACCACAGATACGCAGTATTTT.

J is TRBJ2-1 and V is TRBV10-3, with TRBD1 identical over 8 bases. Germline V gene lookup returns CDR1 ENHRY and CDR2 SYGVKD. The CDR3 length is 15 residues. V lost 0 bases to trimming and J lost 4 bases; unmatched junction nucleotides: 2. The CDR3 DNA follows: TGTGCCATCAGTGAGTCCGGGACAGGATACAATGAGCAGTTCTTC. This sequence encodes CAISESGTGYNEQFF.

V gene TRBV21-1 combines with J gene TRBJ2-5; no check of the table's D call, TRBD1, against the DNA was made. TRBV21-1 is labeled a pseudogene. The CDR3 loop spans 12 amino acids. Written as DNA, the CDR3 is TGTGCCAGCCCGACAGGGTTCGAGACCCAGTACTTC. Translated: CASPTGFETQYF.

V gene TRBV6-5 combines with J gene TRBJ1-1; D is uncertain. The CDR3 runs to 13 residues. Germline lookup yields CDR1 MNHEY and CDR2 SVGAGI. V was shortened by 6 bases and J by 8 bases, with 16 bases between the two germline ends. CDR3 nucleotide sequence: TGTGCCAGCAGCCCCTATGGGTACCAGGAAGCTTTCTTT. Translated: CASSPYGYQEAFF.

The J gene is TRBJ1-2, the V gene TRBV29-1, with no clear D. CDR3 length: 13 residues. Between the trimmed V and J ends, which lost 1 base and 0 bases, there was a span of 6 bases. Germline-derived CDR1 and CDR2 are SQVTM and ANQGSEA. The CDR3 is CSVEGSSNYGYTF. CDR3 DNA sequence: TGCAGCGTTGAAGGCAGTTCTAACTATGGCTACACCTTC. Full variable domain (outside the CDR3, taken from reference TRBV29-1 and TRBJ1-2): SAVISQKPSRDICQRGTSLTIQCQVDSQVTMMFWYRQQPGQSLTLIATANQGSEATYESGFVIDKFPISRPNLTFSTLTVSNMSPEDSSIYLCSVEGSSNYGYTFGSGTRLTVV.

The chain has TRBV7-9 and TRBJ2-1; 11 bases fit TRBD1. The J segment lost 5 bases and the V segment lost 5 bases, leaving 17 bases of the junction unmatched. CDR3 length: 19 amino acids. The germline gives CDR1 SEHNR, CDR2 FQNEAQ (reference sequence). The DNA for the CDR3 is TGTGCCAGCAGCCCAATAAATACCAAGGACAGGGGGCACCACAATGAGCAGTTCTTC. This sequence encodes CASSPINTKDRGHHNEQFF.

The V call is TRBV4-2, the J call TRBJ2-7; 7 nucleotides align to TRBD1. The CDR3 runs 13 residues. V trimming: 2 bases; J trimming: 9 bases; junction bases outside the gene matches: 7. Germline V gene data show CDR1 as LGHNA and CDR2 as YNFKEQ. The CDR3 loop reads CASSQNRGLAQYF. Here the CDR3 DNA reads TGTGCCAGCAGCCAAAACAGGGGTTTAGCGCAGTACTTC.

The chain carries TRBV27 and TRBJ1-2, with TRBD1 matching over 9 bases. J was trimmed by 2 bases and V by 6 bases; bases with no gene match: 13. Germline CDR1 MNHEY, CDR2 SMNVEV (reference sequence). This CDR3 region has 17 residues. CDR3 DNA sequence: TGTGCCAGCAGCGAACTCTACGACGGGACAGGGAACTATGGCTACACCTTC. Its protein is CASSELYDGTGNYGYTF.

V usage is TRBV5-1 and J usage is TRBJ2-7, with TRBD1 matching 7 bases. V shed 4 bases and J 1 base; nucleotides not matched to a gene: 17. The germline gives CDR1 SGHRS, CDR2 YFSETQ. The CDR3 sequence is 18 residues long. CDR3: CASSPAGTDHHPSYEQYF. CDR3 nucleotides: TGCGCCAGCAGCCCCGCCGGGACAGATCACCACCCTTCCTACGAGCAGTACTTC.

This rearrangement joins TRBV2 to TRBJ1-1; D ambiguous. CDR1 is SNHLY and CDR2 is FYNNEI in the germline V gene. CDR3 size: 11 residues. Trimming stripped 0 bases from V and 14 bases from J, with 10 bases between. CDR3 in DNA: TGTGCCAGCAGTGAAGCGAGAGGCGAGTTCTTT. Protein sequence: CASSEARGEFF.

The chain carries TRBV4-1 and TRBJ2-3, with 8 bases identical to TRBD2. The germline V gene encodes CDR1 MGHRA and CDR2 YSYEKL. This CDR3 is built from 16 residues. The J segment lost 3 bases and the V segment lost 7 bases, leaving 12 bases of the junction unmatched. The CDR3 DNA sequence: TGCGCCAGCACCAAAGAGGGGGTAGCGGGAACAGATACGCAGTATTTT. It encodes CASTKEGVAGTDTQYF.

This clone was seen once. The chain uses TRBV25-1 and TRBJ2-1; no definite D call. The CDR3 spans 15 residues. Deletions cut 1 base from V and 7 bases from J, with 14 bases between. Germline-derived CDR1 and CDR2 are MGHDK and SYGVNS. CDR3 coding DNA: TGTGCCAGCAGTGAATTATCCGCACTCACTAATGAGCAGTTCTTC. This translates into CASSELSALTNEQFF.

The chain combines TRBV7-3 with TRBJ1-1; D is uncertain. The CDR3 contains 9 residues. CDR1 and CDR2 from the germline V gene are SGHTA and FQGTGA. The germline V and J ends were trimmed by 1 base and 11 bases, with 2 bases remaining between them. The CDR3 reads CASSLSAFF. In DNA, the CDR3 is TGTGCCAGCAGCTTAAGTGCTTTCTTT.

This clone was observed a few times. The rearrangement joins TRBV7-9 to TRBJ2-3; D is ambiguous. CDR1 is SEHNR and CDR2 is FQNEAQ in the germline V gene (reference sequence). This CDR3 has 15 amino acids. Trimming took off 1 base at V and 2 bases at J, with 10 bases between the two ends. CDR3 DNA sequence: TGTGCCAGCAGCTTAGATCGTGTTTCCACAGATACGCAGTATTTT. This gives the protein CASSLDRVSTDTQYF.

The V and J genes are TRBV30 and TRBJ1-1, with D hard to call. This CDR3 contains 14 residues. Germline CDR1 GTSNPN, CDR2 SVGIG (reference sequence). Trimming cost V 4 bases and J 2 bases, with 14 bases left between them. For the CDR3, the DNA is TGTGCCTGGATCTGGGGAGGTAGAAACACTGAAGCTTTCTTT. This encodes CAWIWGGRNTEAFF.

The chain employs TRBV5-1 and TRBJ2-6, with D maybe TRBD2 (5 bases). CDR1 and CDR2 (germline): SGHRS, YFSETQ. V was pared by 2 bases and J by 4 bases, with 10 bases between. This CDR3 comprises 15 residues. CDR3 sequence (DNA): TGCGCCAGCAGCTTAGAGGGCATAGGGGCCAACGTCCTGACTTTC. Protein: CASSLEGIGANVLTF.

This clone was seen only once. The chain combines TRBV29-1 with TRBJ1-1; 8 bases are shared with TRBD1. Germline V lookup: CDR1 SQVTM, CDR2 ANQGSEA. The ends lost 3 bases at V and 4 bases at J; junction bases unmatched: 7. The CDR3 sequence is 14 residues long. CDR3 bases: TGCAGCGTTGATGATACAGGGGGGAGCACTGAAGCTTTCTTT. It yields the protein CSVDDTGGSTEAFF.

This clone showed up just a few times. The chain has TRBV5-1 and TRBJ1-1; possibly TRBD1 for D (6 bases). The CDR3 loop spans 13 amino acids. Trimming shortened V by 0 bases and J by 3 bases, and 6 bases separated the two germline ends. Germline values: CDR1 SGHRS, CDR2 YFSETQ. The CDR3 region is CASSLDRDTEAFF. The CDR3 nucleotides are TGCGCCAGCAGCTTGGACAGGGACACTGAAGCTTTCTTT.

This clone was seen a few times. The rearrangement links TRBV7-2 to TRBJ2-5; perhaps TRBD2 as D (5 bases). This CDR3 comprises 13 residues. V lost 1 base and J lost 8, with 11 bases in between. Germline loops: CDR1 SGHTA, CDR2 FQGNSA. This chain's CDR3 is CASSLGGKRTQYF. The DNA of the CDR3 is TGTGCCAGCAGCTTAGGAGGGAAGAGAACCCAGTACTTC.